Below are 26 T cell receptor beta chains sequenced from a single sample in a study of blood T cell repertoires in COVID-19. Assay: immunoSEQ multiplex PCR; the TCRdb copy retains only in-frame clones and omits some. There are 90,000 to 100,000 clones in the sample; 80% to 85% occur only once, and around 6.5% lies in the top ten. Sequencing was carried out using peripheral blood. The receptors stem from a man in his fifties or sixties with acute or convalescent COVID-19.

V is TRBV6-5 and J is TRBJ2-2; 8 bases match TRBD2. Germline assignment: CDR1 MNHEY and CDR2 SVGAGI. After removal of 4 bases from V and 6 bases from J, the junction contained 10 bases not matched to a gene. This CDR3 spans 16 amino acids. CDR3 DNA: TGTGCCAGCAGTTTGGGGCGGGGGGCGCGTCCCGGGGAGCTGTTTTTT. Amino acid sequence: CASSLGRGARPGELFF.

This chain uses TRBV12-3 or TRBV12-4 with TRBJ1-4; no clear D. The CDR3 runs to 12 residues. Between the trimmed V and J ends, which lost 2 bases and 7 bases, there was a span of 5 bases. CDR3 DNA: TGTGCCAGCAGTTTATCAGGTGAAAAACTGTTTTTT. Translation gives CASSLSGEKLFF.

The chain couples TRBV7-2 to TRBJ1-5; TRBD1 agrees at 11 bases. The CDR3 loop spans 16 amino acids. With V trimmed by 4 bases and J by 6 bases, 8 bases remained unmatched. Per germline, CDR1 SGHTA and CDR2 FQGNSA. CDR3 nucleotide sequence: TGTGCCAGCAGCTCACACGGGACAGGGGGAGGTCAGCCCCAGCATTTT. As protein: CASSSHGTGGGQPQHF. Using reference TRBV7-2 and TRBJ1-5 for the parts outside the CDR3, the full variable domain is GAGVSQSPSNKVTEKGKDVELRCDPISGHTALYWYRQSLGQGLEFLIYFQGNSAPDKSGLPSDRFSAERTGGSVSTLTIQRTQQEDSAVYLCASSSHGTGGGQPQHFGDGTRLSIL.

This clone was picked up many times. CDR3 nucleotides: TGTGCCAGCATTGCGGAGGTCGGAGGCACCTTC. This sequence encodes CASIAEVGGTF. The chain employs TRBV2 and TRBJ1-2; D gene uncertain. CDR1 is SNHLY and CDR2 is FYNNEI in the germline V gene. V gave up 7 bases and J gave up 13 bases, with 16 bases separating them. This CDR3 has 11 residues.

The chain carries TRBV30 and TRBJ1-2; 9 nucleotides agree with TRBD1. After removal of 3 bases from V and 3 bases from J, the junction contained 2 bases not matched to a gene. CDR1 and CDR2 from the germline V gene are GTSNPN and SVGIG (reference sequence). The CDR3 has 13 residues. CDR3 sequence reads: CAWRTGGHYGYTF. The CDR3 DNA sequence: TGTGCCTGGAGGACAGGGGGGCACTATGGCTACACCTTC.

The chain is built from TRBV19 and TRBJ1-4; tentative D call: TRBD1 (5 bases). The germline gives CDR1 LNHDA, CDR2 SQIVND (reference sequence). V was shortened by 5 bases and J by 7 bases, with 14 bases between the two germline ends. This CDR3 contains 14 residues. The CDR3 loop reads CASSLGRGSEKLFF. In nucleotides, the CDR3 is TGTGCCAGTAGTCTGGGACGGGGGAGTGAAAAACTGTTTTTT. The full variable domain, rest sourced from reference TRBV19 and TRBJ1-4, is DGGITQSPKYLFRKEGQNVTLSCEQNLNHDAMYWYRQDPGQGLRLIYYSQIVNDFQKGDIAEGYSVSREKKESFPLTVTSAQKNPTAFYLCASSLGRGSEKLFFGSGTQLSVL.

V usage is TRBV27 and J usage is TRBJ2-7; possible D gene TRBD1, 5 bases. The CDR3 extends over 14 amino acids. Germline V gives CDR1 MNHEY, CDR2 SMNVEV (reference sequence). Trimming took off 5 bases at V and 2 bases at J, with 13 bases between the two ends. CDR3 loop: CASSQGHGPYEQYF. The CDR3 nucleotides read TGTGCCAGCAGTCAAGGACATGGACCCTACGAGCAGTACTTC.

The chain couples TRBV2 to TRBJ1-5; maybe TRBD1 (6 bases). V lost 6 bases, J lost 3 bases, and 12 bases lay in between. Germline V lookup: CDR1 SNHLY, CDR2 FYNNEI. This CDR3 spans 14 amino acids. For the CDR3, the DNA is TGTGCCAGCAGCTCGGACAGTCCCAATCAGCCCCAGCATTTT. This translates into CASSSDSPNQPQHF.

The rearrangement links TRBV5-1 to TRBJ2-7, with 10 bases lining up with TRBD2. The CDR3 spans 15 residues. Germline assignment: CDR1 SGHRS and CDR2 YFSETQ. V shed 5 bases, J shed 0 bases, and the junction held 5 bases outside the gene matches. As DNA, the CDR3 is TGCGCCAGCAGGGCCGGGACTAGCGTCTCCTACGAGCAGTACTTC. Its translation is CASRAGTSVSYEQYF.

This clone was found a few times. V and J are TRBV18 and TRBJ1-1; D is ambiguous. Germline lookup yields CDR1 KGHSH and CDR2 LQKENI. This CDR3 has 11 residues. V lost 6 bases to trimming and J lost 7 bases, with 9 bases between them. The CDR3 reads CASSLTSEAFF. The CDR3 nucleotides read TGTGCCAGCTCCCTTACAAGTGAAGCTTTCTTT.

This clone was found once. This sequence joins TRBV6-1 and TRBJ1-4, with 7 nucleotides matching TRBD1. Per the germline V gene, CDR1 is MNHNS and CDR2 is SASEGT. This CDR3 region has 14 residues. V gave up 5 bases and J gave up 8 bases; unmatched junction bases: 8. The CDR3 DNA sequence: TGTGCCAGCAGTACGAGCACAGGGGACGAAAAACTGTTTTTT. Protein sequence: CASSTSTGDEKLFF.

The gene calls are TRBV4-3 and TRBJ2-1; D may be TRBD2 (6 bases). Trimming removed 2 bases from V and 8 bases from J, with 13 bases in between. Germline V lookup: CDR1 LGHNA, CDR2 YSLEER. The CDR3 has 14 amino acids. CDR3 residues: CASSQIGTRDEQFF. Here the CDR3 DNA reads TGCGCCAGCAGCCAAATAGGGACTCGGGATGAGCAGTTCTTC.

The chain combines TRBV2 with TRBJ2-7; TRBD1 matches 8 bases. There are 14 residues in the CDR3. V lost 3 bases and J lost 3; bases outside the gene matches: 4. The germline CDR1 and CDR2 sequences are SNHLY and FYNNEI. This chain's CDR3 is CASSEGTGHYEQYF. The DNA of the CDR3 is TGTGCCAGCAGTGAGGGGACAGGCCACTACGAGCAGTACTTC.

This chain links TRBV7-9 with TRBJ1-2; the match to TRBD1 covers 7 bases. The CDR3 has 15 amino acids. Germline CDR1 is SEHNR and CDR2 is FQNEAQ (reference sequence). V trimming: 4 bases; J trimming: 2 bases; junction bases outside the gene matches: 7. In DNA, the CDR3 is TGTGCCAGCAGCTCATGGGACAGAGTGAACTATGGCTACACCTTC. This gives the protein CASSSWDRVNYGYTF.

V gene TRBV4-1 combines with J gene TRBJ1-6, with 8 bases fitting TRBD1. Trimming cost V 1 base and J 6 bases; bases outside gene matches: 5. The CDR3 sequence is 16 residues long. Germline V gene sequence: CDR1 MGHRA, CDR2 YSYEKL. The DNA of the CDR3 is TGCGCCAGCAGCCAAGGCCAGGGGGCGCGTAATTCACCCCTCCACTTT. It yields the protein CASSQGQGARNSPLHF.

The chain recombines TRBV7-8 with TRBJ2-3; 7 bases line up with TRBD2. Germline V gives CDR1 SGHVS, CDR2 FQNEAQ. With 2 bases clipped from V and 2 bases from J, the junction kept 7 bases outside the gene matches. The CDR3 is 16 residues long. The CDR3 protein is CASSLRRGSNTDTQYF. The CDR3 nucleotides read TGTGCCAGCAGCTTAAGGCGGGGGTCGAACACAGATACGCAGTATTTT.

The V gene is TRBV5-4, the J gene TRBJ2-5, with D maybe TRBD2 (7 bases). Trimming pared 1 base from V and 3 bases from J, leaving 10 bases between. The CDR3 extends over 14 amino acids. The V gene's germline CDR1 is SGHNT and CDR2 YYREEE (reference sequence). The CDR3 DNA sequence: TGTGCCAGCAGCTTGTCGGGGGGCGAAGAGACCCAGTACTTC. Encoded protein: CASSLSGGEETQYF.

The chain has TRBV19 and TRBJ2-7; 11 nucleotides agree with TRBD1. The germline V gene has CDR1 LNHDA and CDR2 SQIVND (reference sequence). The ends lost 4 bases at V and 4 bases at J; junction bases unmatched: 12. CDR3 length equals 17 residues. CDR3 bases: TGTGCCAGTAGTACCCTATCCGGACAGGGGGCTTCTTACGAGCAGTACTTC. Translating it yields CASSTLSGQGASYEQYF.

The CDR3 spells CASRRQGPTNYGYTF. The CDR3 DNA sequence: TGTGCCAGCAGGCGACAGGGCCCGACTAACTATGGCTACACCTTC. V and J are TRBV6-5 and TRBJ1-2, with 7 bases matching TRBD1. CDR1 MNHEY and CDR2 SVGAGI come from the germline V gene. The CDR3 is 15 residues long. V shed 6 bases, J shed 0 bases, and the junction held 7 bases outside the gene matches.

The chain recombines TRBV5-8 with TRBJ2-7; D remains ambiguous. This CDR3 has 14 amino acids. In germline, CDR1 is SGHTS, CDR2 YDEGEE. V lost 4 bases to trimming and J lost 2 bases, with 13 bases between them. The CDR3 here is CASSPRPGTYEQYF. CDR3 DNA sequence: TGTGCCAGCAGCCCGAGGCCCGGAACCTACGAGCAGTACTTC.

The chain recombines TRBV5-1 with TRBJ2-3; TRBD2 aligns across 7 bases. This CDR3 region has 13 residues. V lost 6 bases and J lost 9; bases outside the gene matches: 10. Looked up from germline, CDR1 is SGHRS and CDR2 is YFSETQ. The CDR3 spells CASTSGGEGTQYF. The CDR3 DNA follows: TGCGCCAGCACCTCCGGAGGGGAGGGGACGCAGTATTTT.

The rearrangement links TRBV19 to TRBJ1-5, with TRBD1 as a possible D gene (6 bases). Germline V CDR1 and CDR2: LNHDA, SQIVND (reference sequence). V shed 7 bases and J shed 6 bases, with 16 bases lying between them. The CDR3 has 14 amino acids. The chain's CDR3 is CASIPRGAVQPQHF. CDR3 DNA: TGTGCCAGTATCCCCCGGGGGGCCGTTCAGCCCCAGCATTTT.

The chain carries TRBV2 and TRBJ1-6; no clear D gene. The germline V gene has CDR1 SNHLY and CDR2 FYNNEI. This CDR3 comprises 12 residues. The V and J ends lost 7 bases and 10 bases respectively, with 11 bases between them. In DNA, the CDR3 is TGTGCCAGCACCGGGTCTCGATCACCCCTCCACTTT. The encoded protein is CASTGSRSPLHF.

The rearrangement uses TRBV24-1 and TRBJ2-5; 8 bases agree with TRBD1. The CDR3 extends over 13 amino acids. V shed 3 bases and J 4 bases; nucleotides not matched to a gene: 0. Per germline, CDR1 KGHDR and CDR2 SFDVKD. The chain's CDR3 is CATSDTGGETQYF. The CDR3 DNA is TGTGCCACCAGTGATACAGGGGGAGAGACCCAGTACTTC.

The genes are TRBV4-2 and TRBJ1-1; tentative D call: TRBD1 (6 bases). This CDR3 has 13 amino acids. The germline V gene encodes CDR1 LGHNA and CDR2 YNFKEQ. V gave up 9 bases and J gave up 1 base, with 12 bases separating them. CDR3 sequence reads: CASGGQQNTEAFF. The CDR3 DNA sequence: TGTGCCAGTGGCGGACAGCAGAACACTGAAGCTTTCTTT.

The chain joins TRBV14 to TRBJ1-6, with D possibly TRBD1 on 6 matching bases. The V gene's germline CDR1 is SGHDN and CDR2 FVKESK. V was shortened by 0 bases and J by 10 bases, with 22 bases between the two germline ends. This CDR3 is 18 amino acids long. The CDR3 bases are TGTGCCAGCAGCCAAGATCCGGGGGGGGCGCGTGGCCGGTCACCCCTCCACTTT. Translation gives CASSQDPGGARGRSPLHF.